The 15 T cell receptor beta chains listed next were all sequenced from one sample in a study of cytomegalovirus exposure and HLA in healthy donors. The study ran its PCR with 60 Vbeta and 13 Jbeta primers. Sequenced by immunoSEQ multiplex PCR; TCRdb stores in-frame clones only, minus some. The sample consists of tens of thousands of clones, approximately 68% of them appearing once. Specimen: PBMCs. The receptors derive from a boy aged 5-17 years in good health and CMV-seropositive.

V is TRBV27 and J is TRBJ1-1; D gene ambiguous. V lost 2 bases and J lost 4, with 8 bases in between. The CDR3 length is 13 residues. Germline CDR1 is MNHEY and CDR2 is SMNVEV (reference sequence). The chain's CDR3 is CASSLGHSTEAFF. Here the CDR3 DNA reads TGTGCCAGCAGTTTAGGGCACAGCACTGAAGCTTTCTTT.

V gene TRBV2 combines with J gene TRBJ1-2, with 9 bases matching TRBD1. The CDR3 runs 15 residues. V was clipped by 6 bases and J by 6 bases; unmatched bases: 11. Germline CDR1 and CDR2: SNHLY and FYNNEI. CDR3 coding DNA: TGTGCCAGCAGGATAAGGGACAGGGTCATGAATGGCTACACCTTC. The encoded protein is CASRIRDRVMNGYTF.

The chain carries TRBV14 and TRBJ2-2; 12 bases fit TRBD1. V was pared by 3 bases and J by 3 bases, with 5 bases of the junction left unmatched. This CDR3 region has 17 residues. Germline V gives CDR1 SGHDN, CDR2 FVKESK. The CDR3 DNA follows: TGTGCCAGCAGCCAGGGGACAGGGGGCGTATACACCGGGGAGCTGTTTTTT. It encodes CASSQGTGGVYTGELFF.

This clone was seen once. This chain links TRBV9 with TRBJ1-2, with D possibly being TRBD1 (5 bases). V lost 4 bases and J 3 bases, leaving 10 bases between the germline ends. Per germline, CDR1 SGDLS and CDR2 YYNGEE. This CDR3 spans 13 amino acids. CDR3 DNA sequence: TGTGCCAGCAGCCCCGGGACTGACTATGGCTACACCTTC. As protein: CASSPGTDYGYTF.

The chain joins TRBV28 to TRBJ2-7, with 9 bases that match TRBD1. The ends lost 4 bases at V and 7 bases at J; junction bases unmatched: 8. Per the germline V gene, CDR1 is MDHEN and CDR2 is SYDVKM. The length of the CDR3 is 14 residues. The CDR3 sequence is CASSSYRGLWEQYF. The CDR3 DNA reads as TGTGCCAGCAGTTCTTACAGGGGGCTTTGGGAGCAGTACTTC. The full variable domain, with the rest looked up from reference TRBV28 and TRBJ2-7, is DVKVTQSSRYLVKRTGEKVFLECVQDMDHENMFWYRQDPGLGLRLIYFSYDVKMKEKGDIPEGYSVSREKKERFSLILESASTNQTSMYLCASSSYRGLWEQYFGPGTRLTVT.

As DNA, the CDR3 is TGTGCGACGGGCAGGGGAACTCACAATGAGCAGTTCTTC. Protein product: CATGRGTHNEQFF. V and J are TRBV2 and TRBJ2-1; possible D gene TRBD1, 6 bases. The length of the CDR3 is 13 residues. Germline V gene sequence: CDR1 SNHLY, CDR2 FYNNEI.

This clone appeared a few times. The chain employs TRBV19 and TRBJ2-3; 8 nucleotides line up with TRBD1. CDR3 length equals 16 residues. From germline, CDR1 is LNHDA and CDR2 SQIVND (reference sequence). V lost 4 bases, J lost 5 bases, and 11 bases stayed unmatched. CDR3 sequence: CASSRQGQGGGDTQYF. For the CDR3, the DNA is TGTGCCAGTAGTAGGCAAGGACAGGGAGGAGGAGATACGCAGTATTTT.

The chain couples TRBV29-1 to TRBJ1-4, with 8 bases aligning to TRBD1. Per germline, CDR1 SQVTM and CDR2 ANQGSEA. This CDR3 has 12 amino acids. J lost 8 bases, V lost 7 bases, and 6 bases had no gene match. CDR3 sequence: CSARQGLEKLFF. In DNA form, the CDR3 reads TGCAGCGCCCGACAGGGGCTCGAAAAACTGTTTTTT. The whole variable domain, filled in from reference TRBV29-1 and TRBJ1-4, reads SAVISQKPSRDICQRGTSLTIQCQVDSQVTMMFWYRQQPGQSLTLIATANQGSEATYESGFVIDKFPISRPNLTFSTLTVSNMSPEDSSIYLCSARQGLEKLFFGSGTQLSVL.

The chain links TRBV7-2 to TRBJ2-2; D not resolved. Germline values: CDR1 SGHTA, CDR2 FQGNSA. Trimming took off 1 base at V and 3 bases at J, with 6 bases between the two ends. CDR3 length equals 14 residues. The CDR3, as DNA: TGTGCCAGCAGCTTAGACTGGTACACCGGGGAGCTGTTTTTT. This gives the protein CASSLDWYTGELFF. The full variable domain, with the rest looked up from reference TRBV7-2 and TRBJ2-2, is GAGVSQSPSNKVTEKGKDVELRCDPISGHTALYWYRQSLGQGLEFLIYFQGNSAPDKSGLPSDRFSAERTGGSVSTLTIQRTQQEDSAVYLCASSLDWYTGELFFGEGSRLTVL.

The gene calls are TRBV7-9 and TRBJ1-2; weak D call: TRBD1 (5 bases). CDR1 is SEHNR, CDR2 FQNEAQ, per germline (reference sequence). The CDR3 has 16 amino acids. Trimming removed 0 bases at V and 6 bases at J, with 17 bases between. CDR3 DNA: TGTGCCAGCAGCTTAGCATCCCGGGCAGGGATACATGGCTACACCTTC. This sequence encodes CASSLASRAGIHGYTF.

The V gene is TRBV6-6, the J gene TRBJ2-3; TRBD1 might be the D (7 bases). Germline assignment: CDR1 MNHNY and CDR2 SVGAGI (reference sequence). V lost 2 bases to trimming and J lost 2 bases, with 14 bases between them. The CDR3 sequence is 16 residues long. CDR3: CASSYGRGASTDTQYF. The CDR3, as DNA: TGTGCCAGCAGTTACGGCAGGGGGGCTTCCACAGATACGCAGTATTTT.

This clone came up once. This sequence joins TRBV11-2 and TRBJ1-2; TRBD1 agrees at 7 bases. Germline CDR1 is SGHAT and CDR2 is FQNNGV. Germline trimming cut 5 bases from V and 4 bases from J; bases unmatched to any gene: 7. The CDR3 spans 14 residues. The CDR3 region is CASSVSRTGYGYTF. The CDR3, as DNA: TGTGCCAGCAGCGTAAGCCGGACAGGCTATGGCTACACCTTC.

This clone was counted only a few times. The chain combines TRBV6-4 with TRBJ2-4; weak D call: TRBD2 (6 bases). The CDR3 is made up of 14 amino acids. Germline V gene lookup returns CDR1 MRHNA and CDR2 SNTAGT. Between the trimmed V and J ends, which lost 0 bases and 8 bases, there was a span of 11 bases. In DNA, the CDR3 is TGTGCCAGCAGTGACTCCGGAGGGTCGGACATTCAGTACTTC. Its protein is CASSDSGGSDIQYF.

Points on this clone: The junction and the germline gene differ at one end; a read error may be behind it. This chain links TRBV30 with TRBJ1-5; the match to TRBD1 covers 8 bases. This CDR3 has 15 amino acids. Germline V gene lookup returns CDR1 GTSNPN and CDR2 SVGIG (reference sequence). The chain's CDR3 is CARSDRQGYNQPQHF. In DNA form, the CDR3 reads TGTGCCCGGAGTGACCGACAGGGGTACAATCAGCCCCAGCATTTT.

The chain carries TRBV15 and TRBJ1-4; D unresolved. The germline CDR1 and CDR2 sequences are LNHNV and YYDKDF (reference sequence). V lost 0 bases and J 8 bases, leaving 4 bases between the germline ends. The CDR3 is made up of 12 amino acids. The CDR3 region is CATSRDQEKLFF. The CDR3 DNA reads TGTGCCACCAGCAGAGATCAGGAAAAACTGTTTTTT.